This T cell receptor (beta chain) was identified in a study of shared clonotypes between healthy human individuals. All donors were healthy HIV-negative adults lacking recent acute infections or vaccinations. From CD4+ cells came CD45RA+ naive and CD45RA-negative memory subsets. This CDR3 is 13 amino acids long. The V gene lost 4 bases and the J gene lost 5 bases, with 9 bases spanning the gap. CDR1 is PRHDT, CDR2 FYEKMQ, per germline (reference sequence). Produced via immunoSEQ multiplex PCR; TCRdb's table is partial and in-frame only. Of some 500,000 clones listed, more than 95% are singletons. This clone was seen once.

Sample: naive CD4+ T cells sorted from blood. The subset: CD45RA+ positively selected. V usage is TRBV13 and J usage is TRBJ1-3, with D possibly being TRBD1 (5 bases). This sequence was found in a woman in her twenties or thirties in good health. The CDR3 reads CASSSGTRNTIYF. The CDR3 DNA reads as TGTGCCAGCAGCTCGGGGACCCGAAACACCATATATTTT.